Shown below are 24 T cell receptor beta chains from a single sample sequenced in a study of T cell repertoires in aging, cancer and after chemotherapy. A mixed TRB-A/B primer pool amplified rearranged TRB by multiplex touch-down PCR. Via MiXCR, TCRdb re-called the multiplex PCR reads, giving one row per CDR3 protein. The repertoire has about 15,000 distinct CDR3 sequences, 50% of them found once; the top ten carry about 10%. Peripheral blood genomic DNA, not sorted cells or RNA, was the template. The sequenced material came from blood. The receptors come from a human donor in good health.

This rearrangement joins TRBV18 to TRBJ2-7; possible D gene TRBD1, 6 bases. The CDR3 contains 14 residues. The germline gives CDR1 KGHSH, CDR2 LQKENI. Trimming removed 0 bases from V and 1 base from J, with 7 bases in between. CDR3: CASSPPDRSYEQYF. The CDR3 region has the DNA TGTGCCAGCTCACCACCCGACAGGTCCTACGAGCAGTACTTC.

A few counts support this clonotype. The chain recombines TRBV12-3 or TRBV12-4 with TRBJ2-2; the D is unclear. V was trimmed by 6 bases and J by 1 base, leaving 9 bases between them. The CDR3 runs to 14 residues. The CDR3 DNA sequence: TGTGCCAGCAGCTCACTCGAGAACACCGGGGAGCTGTTTTTT. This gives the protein CASSSLENTGELFF.

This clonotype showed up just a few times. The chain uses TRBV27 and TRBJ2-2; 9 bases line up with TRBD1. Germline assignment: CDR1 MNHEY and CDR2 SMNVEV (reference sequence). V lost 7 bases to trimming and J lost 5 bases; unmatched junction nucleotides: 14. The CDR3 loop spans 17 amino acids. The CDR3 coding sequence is TGTGCCAGCACCCTTTCAGCCGGGACAGGGCGGACCGGGGAGCTGTTTTTT. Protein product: CASTLSAGTGRTGELFF.

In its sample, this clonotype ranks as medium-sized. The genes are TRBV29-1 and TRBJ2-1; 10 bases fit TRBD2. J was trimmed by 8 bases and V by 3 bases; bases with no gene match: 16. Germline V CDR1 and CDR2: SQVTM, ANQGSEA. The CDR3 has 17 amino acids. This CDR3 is CSVDPYVASGSRDEQFF. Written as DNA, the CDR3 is TGCAGCGTTGACCCATACGTGGCTAGCGGGAGTAGGGATGAGCAGTTCTTC.

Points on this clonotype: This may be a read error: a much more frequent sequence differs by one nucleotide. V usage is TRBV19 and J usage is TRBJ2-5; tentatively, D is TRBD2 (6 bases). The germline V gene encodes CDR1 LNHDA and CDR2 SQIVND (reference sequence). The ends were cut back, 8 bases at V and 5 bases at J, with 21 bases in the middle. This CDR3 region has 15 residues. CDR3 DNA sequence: TGTGCCAGTCGAGTTCAAGTGGGAGGACGGGAGACCCAGTACTTC. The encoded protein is CASRVQVGGRETQYF.

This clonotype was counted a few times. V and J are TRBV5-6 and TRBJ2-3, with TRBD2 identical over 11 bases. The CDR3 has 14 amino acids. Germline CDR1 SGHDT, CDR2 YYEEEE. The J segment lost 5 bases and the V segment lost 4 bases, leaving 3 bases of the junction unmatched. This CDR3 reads CASSQGLAGDTQYF. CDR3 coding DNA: TGTGCCAGCAGCCAAGGACTAGCGGGAGATACGCAGTATTTT.

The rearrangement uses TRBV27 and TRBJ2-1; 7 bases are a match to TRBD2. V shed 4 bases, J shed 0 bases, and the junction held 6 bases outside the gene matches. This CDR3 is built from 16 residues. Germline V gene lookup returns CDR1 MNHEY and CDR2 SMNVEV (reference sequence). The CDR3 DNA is TGTGCCAGCAGTTCCCAGCGGGGAAGCTCCTACAATGAGCAGTTCTTC. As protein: CASSSQRGSSYNEQFF.

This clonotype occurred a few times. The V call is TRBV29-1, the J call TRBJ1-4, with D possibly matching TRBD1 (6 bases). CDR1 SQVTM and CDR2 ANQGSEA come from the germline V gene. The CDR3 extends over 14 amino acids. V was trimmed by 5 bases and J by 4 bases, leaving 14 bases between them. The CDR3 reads CSVRRGGVNEKLFF. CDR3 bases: TGCAGCGTTCGGAGGGGGGGGGTTAATGAAAAACTGTTTTTT.

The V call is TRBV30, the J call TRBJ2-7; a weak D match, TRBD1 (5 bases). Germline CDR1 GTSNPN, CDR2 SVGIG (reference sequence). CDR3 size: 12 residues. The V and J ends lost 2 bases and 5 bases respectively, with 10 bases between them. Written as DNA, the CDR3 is TGTGCCTGGAGTCTCCAGGGTCACGAGCAGTACTTC. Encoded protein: CAWSLQGHEQYF.

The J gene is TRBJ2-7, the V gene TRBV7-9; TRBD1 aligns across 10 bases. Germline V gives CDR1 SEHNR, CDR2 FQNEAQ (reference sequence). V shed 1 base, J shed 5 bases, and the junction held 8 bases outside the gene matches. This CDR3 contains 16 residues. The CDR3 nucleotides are TGTGCCAGCAGCTTAGAGAGGACAGGGGGGAGGAACGAGCAGTACTTC. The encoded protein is CASSLERTGGRNEQYF.

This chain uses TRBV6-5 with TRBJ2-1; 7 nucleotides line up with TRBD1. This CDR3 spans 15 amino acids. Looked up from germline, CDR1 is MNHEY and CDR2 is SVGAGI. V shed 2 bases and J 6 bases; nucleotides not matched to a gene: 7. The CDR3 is CASSYGSTGANEQFF. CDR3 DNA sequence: TGTGCCAGCAGTTACGGGAGCACAGGGGCCAATGAGCAGTTCTTC.

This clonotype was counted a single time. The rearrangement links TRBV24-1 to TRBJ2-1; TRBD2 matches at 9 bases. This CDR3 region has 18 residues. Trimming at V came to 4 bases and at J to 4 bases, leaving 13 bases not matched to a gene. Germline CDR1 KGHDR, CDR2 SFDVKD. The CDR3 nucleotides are TGTGCCACCAGTGAGTCAGACTCTAGCGGGACGACGTACAATGAGCAGTTCTTC. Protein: CATSESDSSGTTYNEQFF.

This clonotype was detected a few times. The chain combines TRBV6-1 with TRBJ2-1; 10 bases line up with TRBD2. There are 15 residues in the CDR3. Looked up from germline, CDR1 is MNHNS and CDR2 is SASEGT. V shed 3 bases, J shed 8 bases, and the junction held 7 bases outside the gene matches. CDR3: CASSEGAGGPDEQFF. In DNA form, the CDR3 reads TGTGCCAGCAGTGAGGGAGCGGGAGGGCCCGATGAGCAGTTCTTC.

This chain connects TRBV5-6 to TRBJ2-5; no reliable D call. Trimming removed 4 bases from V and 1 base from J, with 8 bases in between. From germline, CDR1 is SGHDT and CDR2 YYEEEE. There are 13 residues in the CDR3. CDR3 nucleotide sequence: TGTGCCAGCAGCGGGCGTCGCCAAGAGACCCAGTACTTC. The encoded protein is CASSGRRQETQYF.

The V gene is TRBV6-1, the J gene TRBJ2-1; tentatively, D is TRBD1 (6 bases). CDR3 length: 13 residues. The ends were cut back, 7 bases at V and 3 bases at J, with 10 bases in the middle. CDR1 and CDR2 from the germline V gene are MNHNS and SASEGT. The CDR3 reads CASTQDSYNEQFF. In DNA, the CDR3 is TGTGCCAGCACTCAGGACAGCTACAATGAGCAGTTCTTC.

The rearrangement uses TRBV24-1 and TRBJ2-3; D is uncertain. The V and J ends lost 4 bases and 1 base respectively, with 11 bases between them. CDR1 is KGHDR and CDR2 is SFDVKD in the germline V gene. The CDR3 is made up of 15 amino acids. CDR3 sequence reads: CATSDPKAGTDTQYF. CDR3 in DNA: TGTGCCACCAGTGACCCCAAGGCTGGCACAGATACGCAGTATTTT.

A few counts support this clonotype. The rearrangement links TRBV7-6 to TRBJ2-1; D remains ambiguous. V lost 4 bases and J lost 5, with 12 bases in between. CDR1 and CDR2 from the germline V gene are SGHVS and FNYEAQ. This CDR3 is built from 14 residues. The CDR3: CASSSWGLDNEQFF. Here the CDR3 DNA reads TGTGCCAGCAGCTCCTGGGGATTGGACAATGAGCAGTTCTTC.

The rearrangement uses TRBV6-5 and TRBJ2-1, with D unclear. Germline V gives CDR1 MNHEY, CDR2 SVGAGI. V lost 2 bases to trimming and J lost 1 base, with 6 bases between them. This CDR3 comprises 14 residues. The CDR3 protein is CASSYRNSYNEQFF. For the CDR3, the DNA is TGTGCCAGCAGTTACAGAAATTCCTACAATGAGCAGTTCTTC.

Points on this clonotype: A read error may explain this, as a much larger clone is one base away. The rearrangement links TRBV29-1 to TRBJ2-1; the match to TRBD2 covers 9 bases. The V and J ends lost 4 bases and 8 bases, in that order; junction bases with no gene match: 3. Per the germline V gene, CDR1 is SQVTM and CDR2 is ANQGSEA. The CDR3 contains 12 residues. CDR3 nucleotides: TGCAGCGTTGGCGGGAGGGCCGATGAGCAGTTCTTC. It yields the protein CSVGGRADEQFF.

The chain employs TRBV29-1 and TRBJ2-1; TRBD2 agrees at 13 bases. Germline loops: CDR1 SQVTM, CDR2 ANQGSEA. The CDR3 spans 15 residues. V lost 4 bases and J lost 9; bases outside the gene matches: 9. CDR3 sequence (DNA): TGCAGCGTTGGACTAGCGGGAGGCTTAGGGGGTGAGCAGTTCTTC. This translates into CSVGLAGGLGGEQFF.

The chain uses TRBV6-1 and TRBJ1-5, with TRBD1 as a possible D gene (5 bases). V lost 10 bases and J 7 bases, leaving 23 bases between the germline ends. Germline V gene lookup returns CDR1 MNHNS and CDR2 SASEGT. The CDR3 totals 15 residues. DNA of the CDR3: TGTGCCACCAAGTTACTGGGGGGTCGGTCGCAGCCCCAGCATTTT. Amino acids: CATKLLGGRSQPQHF.

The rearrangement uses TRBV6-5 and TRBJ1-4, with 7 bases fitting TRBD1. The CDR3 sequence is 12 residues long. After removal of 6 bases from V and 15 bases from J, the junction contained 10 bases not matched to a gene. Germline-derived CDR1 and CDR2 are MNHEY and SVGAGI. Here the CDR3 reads CASSQRQGRMFF. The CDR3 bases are TGTGCCAGCAGCCAACGACAGGGTAGAATGTTTTTT.

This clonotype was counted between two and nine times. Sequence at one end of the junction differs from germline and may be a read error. CDR3 nucleotide sequence: TGTGCCAGCAGCCTACCCTCTAAGGAAAAACTGTTTTTT. As protein: CASSLPSKEKLFF. The V call is TRBV5-4, the J call TRBJ1-4; no clear D. CDR1 and CDR2 (germline): SGHNT, YYREEE (reference sequence). This CDR3 has 13 amino acids.

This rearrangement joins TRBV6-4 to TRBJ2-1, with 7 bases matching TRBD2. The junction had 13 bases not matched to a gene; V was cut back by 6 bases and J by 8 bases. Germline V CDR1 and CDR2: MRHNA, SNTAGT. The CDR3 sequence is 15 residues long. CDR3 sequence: CASRREGNRGYEQFF. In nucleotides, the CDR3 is TGTGCCAGCAGGAGGGAGGGCAATAGGGGATATGAGCAGTTCTTC.